Following are 13 T cell receptor beta chains from one sample sequenced in a study of blood T cell repertoires in COVID-19. Some clones are missing from TCRdb's copy, which holds only in-frame ones; the method was immunoSEQ multiplex PCR. This table has some 94,000 clones, about 83% appearing once. Sequencing was performed on peripheral blood. The receptors derive from a woman aged 55-69 years with COVID-19, enrolled during active disease.

The V gene is TRBV28, the J gene TRBJ2-7; D possibly corresponds to TRBD1 (5 bases). This CDR3 contains 14 residues. Trimming removed 4 bases at V and 2 bases at J, with 12 bases between. Germline V gene data show CDR1 as MDHEN and CDR2 as SYDVKM. CDR3 DNA: TGTGCCAGCAGTTCCTTGACAGCCACCTACGAGCAGTACTTC. Protein product: CASSSLTATYEQYF.

The chain is built from TRBV4-1 and TRBJ2-5, with 8 positions matching TRBD1. In germline, CDR1 is MGHRA, CDR2 YSYEKL. J gave up 5 bases and V 2 bases, and 7 bases lay outside the gene matches. The CDR3 is 15 amino acids. The CDR3 is CASSQSKDRAETQYF. CDR3 coding DNA: TGCGCCAGCAGCCAATCCAAGGACAGGGCCGAGACCCAGTACTTC.

By its share, this clone is medium-sized. V usage is TRBV7-2 and J usage is TRBJ1-1, with unresolved D. CDR1 and CDR2 from the germline V gene are SGHTA and FQGNSA. The CDR3 extends over 13 amino acids. Trimming removed 4 bases from V and 8 bases from J, with 14 bases in between. This CDR3 is CASSSEESQEAFF. DNA of the CDR3: TGTGCCAGCAGCTCCGAGGAGTCCCAGGAAGCTTTCTTT.

V and J are TRBV2 and TRBJ1-1; the match to TRBD1 covers 8 bases. The CDR3 is made up of 14 amino acids. Trimming took 3 bases from V and 2 from J; bases not matched to a gene: 2. Germline V gene data show CDR1 as SNHLY and CDR2 as FYNNEI. The CDR3 loop reads CASSEDRANTEAFF. The DNA for the CDR3 is TGTGCCAGCAGTGAGGACAGGGCCAACACTGAAGCTTTCTTT.

This rearrangement joins TRBV5-4 to TRBJ2-1; TRBD2 matches 12 bases. The CDR3 sequence is 17 residues long. Per germline, CDR1 SGHNT and CDR2 YYREEE (reference sequence). V lost 1 base, J lost 7 bases, and 9 bases stayed unmatched. The CDR3: CASSLFRTSGVLNEQFF. As DNA, the CDR3 is TGTGCCAGCAGCTTGTTCCGGACTAGCGGGGTATTAAATGAGCAGTTCTTC.

V is TRBV21-1 and J is TRBJ2-7; no check of the table's D call, TRBD1, against the DNA was made. TRBV21-1 is shown as a pseudogene. The CDR3 runs 15 residues. CDR3 bases: TGTGCCAGCAGCACAGGACATATGAAGGGCTACGAGCAGTACTTC. It yields the protein CASSTGHMKGYEQYF.

The chain uses TRBV10-3 and TRBJ2-7; 7 nucleotides agree with TRBD1. This CDR3 has 13 amino acids. The germline V gene encodes CDR1 ENHRY and CDR2 SYGVKD. J gave up 3 bases and V 6 bases, and 5 bases lay outside the gene matches. In nucleotides, the CDR3 is TGTGCCATCAGAGTAAGACAGGGCTACGAGCAGTACTTC. The encoded protein is CAIRVRQGYEQYF.

This clone was observed once. The chain uses TRBV5-6 and TRBJ1-6; 8 bases agree with TRBD1. There are 16 residues in the CDR3. V shed 4 bases and J 0 bases; nucleotides not matched to a gene: 3. From germline, CDR1 is SGHDT and CDR2 YYEEEE. The CDR3 sequence is CASSRTGSSYNSPLHF. CDR3 bases: TGTGCCAGCAGCCGGACAGGGAGCTCCTATAATTCACCCCTCCACTTT.

This rearrangement joins TRBV7-2 to TRBJ1-5; no clear D. Germline assignment: CDR1 SGHTA and CDR2 FQGNSA. The germline V and J ends were trimmed by 2 bases and 0 bases, with 8 bases remaining between them. The CDR3 length is 15 residues. The CDR3 spells CASSLFPNSNQPQHF. The CDR3 DNA reads as TGTGCCAGCAGCTTATTCCCCAATAGCAATCAGCCCCAGCATTTT. Drawing the rest from reference TRBV7-2 and TRBJ1-5, the complete variable domain is GAGVSQSPSNKVTEKGKDVELRCDPISGHTALYWYRQSLGQGLEFLIYFQGNSAPDKSGLPSDRFSAERTGGSVSTLTIQRTQQEDSAVYLCASSLFPNSNQPQHFGDGTRLSIL.

The chain carries TRBV7-9 and TRBJ2-3, with 15 bases matching TRBD2. This CDR3 contains 18 residues. Germline CDR1 reads SEHNR; CDR2 reads FQNEAQ (reference sequence). V was clipped by 3 bases and J by 2 bases; unmatched bases: 6. CDR3 sequence reads: CASSFGLAGGMVTDTQYF. The CDR3 DNA reads as TGTGCCAGCAGCTTCGGACTAGCGGGGGGGATGGTCACAGATACGCAGTATTTT.

The CDR3 DNA reads as TGTGCCAGCAGTTCAGTTCGGGGCGGGGAGCTGTTTTTT. Translated: CASSSVRGGELFF. The rearrangement links TRBV9 to TRBJ2-2; possible D gene TRBD2, 5 bases. V lost 5 bases, J lost 7 bases, and 12 bases lay in between. The CDR3 runs 13 residues. Germline-derived CDR1 and CDR2 are SGDLS and YYNGEE.

This chain connects TRBV6-9 to TRBJ1-5; weak D call: TRBD1 (5 bases). Trimming left V 3 bases short and J 6 bases short, with 15 bases between. From germline, CDR1 is MNHGY and CDR2 SVAAGI. The CDR3 covers 15 residues. In nucleotides, the CDR3 is TGTGCCAGCAGTTACGGAGGGGCGGGTGCTCAGCCCCAGCATTTT. Translation gives CASSYGGAGAQPQHF.

The rearrangement joins TRBV6-5 to TRBJ1-1, with a possible D match to TRBD1 (6 bases). From germline, CDR1 is MNHEY and CDR2 SVGAGI. This CDR3 contains 13 residues. Trimming removed 10 bases from V and 0 bases from J, with 12 bases in between. For the CDR3, the DNA is TGTGCCACCTTAAAGGGGGTGAACACTGAAGCTTTCTTT. This gives the protein CATLKGVNTEAFF.